This T cell receptor (beta chain) comes out of a study of identical twins. Broader study findings: Out-of-frame beta sequences exhibited a weaker degree of excess twin sharing. These conclusions were based on statistical analysis (cross-sectional, not following the same donors).

Germline V CDR1 and CDR2: DFQATT, SNEGSKA (reference sequence). CDR3 length equals 15 residues. V lost 3 bases, J lost 2 bases, and 4 bases stayed unmatched. This clonotype was seen only a few times. What it recognizes is unknown. Healthy Caucasians alone served as donors. Template switching introduced a universal primer site, and the cDNA bore unique molecular identifiers. From the 5' RACE reads, TCRdb called clonotypes with MiXCR, one entry per CDR3 protein. The table records over 200,000 distinct CDR3 sequences, about 10% of them present only once. The sample taken for sequencing was memory T cells sorted from blood. The V call is TRBV20-1, the J call TRBJ2-7, with 13 bases aligning to TRBD2. The sequence was collected from a man aged 45 to 65 in good health. Written as DNA, the CDR3 is TGCAGTGCTAGGTCGGGGACTAGCGGGACCTACGAGCAGTACTTC. Its protein is CSARSGTSGTYEQYF.